This TCR beta chain came from a study of blood T cell repertoires in COVID-19. Study context: Sites in the United States, Italy and Spain provided acute and convalescent COVID-19 samples. Sample material is recorded as cDNA or gDNA derived from T cells, B-cell-depleted T cells, or PBMCs.

V was clipped by 0 bases and J by 5 bases; unmatched bases: 8. Germline CDR1 MGHRA, CDR2 YSYEKL. The length of the CDR3 is 17 residues. The data were produced by immunoSEQ multiplex PCR, yet TCRdb's version contains in-frame clones alone and is incomplete. In the table there are tens of thousands of clones, about 83% of which are singletons. The sequencing sample was made of peripheral blood. The J gene is TRBJ1-5, the V gene TRBV4-1; 9 bases map to TRBD1. The clonotype originates from a man in his forties or fifties with acute or convalescent COVID-19. The CDR3, as DNA: TGCGCCAGCAGCCAAGATCTAAGGACAGGGGTCTATCAGCCCCAGCATTTT. It specifies CASSQDLRTGVYQPQHF.